This T cell receptor beta chain was recorded in a study of shared clonotypes between healthy human individuals. Details on this clone: The target antigen is unknown.

Produced via immunoSEQ multiplex PCR; TCRdb's table is partial and in-frame only. The table includes roughly 2 million clones, almost 96% detected once. The study's findings and limits: Represented diversity (both genetic and exposure-history) was limited by the small number of donors.

The sequencing sample was made of naive CD4+ T cells sorted from blood. Noted subset: CD45RA+ positively selected. The TCR was taken from a man aged 18 to 30 in good health.

The CDR3 DNA follows: TGTGCCAGTAGTATCATTGGATGGGGGTATAATTCACCCCTCCACTTT. Protein sequence: CASSIIGWGYNSPLHF. The chain links TRBV19 to TRBJ1-6, with D tentatively TRBD1 (5 bases). The CDR3 spans 16 residues. The germline V and J ends were trimmed by 3 bases and 4 bases, with 13 bases remaining between them. The germline gives CDR1 LNHDA, CDR2 SQIVND (reference sequence).